This entry lists 8 T cell receptor beta chains sequenced from one sample in a study of control samples from healthy donors and cancer patients. Sequenced by immunoSEQ multiplex PCR; TCRdb stores in-frame clones only, minus some. The profile shows under 65,000 clones, just over 85% of them singletons. The material sequenced was PBMCs. Receptors originate from a woman in her forties or fifties with lung cancer.

The rearrangement links TRBV19 to TRBJ1-1; no clear D. The CDR3 contains 15 residues. Trimming shortened V by 3 bases and J by 0 bases, and 11 bases separated the two germline ends. The germline gives CDR1 LNHDA, CDR2 SQIVND (reference sequence). The CDR3 protein is CASSIDAVVNTEAFF. The CDR3 DNA reads as TGTGCCAGTAGTATTGACGCGGTGGTGAACACTGAAGCTTTCTTT. Full variable domain (missing parts from reference TRBV19 and TRBJ1-1): DGGITQSPKYLFRKEGQNVTLSCEQNLNHDAMYWYRQDPGQGLRLIYYSQIVNDFQKGDIAEGYSVSREKKESFPLTVTSAQKNPTAFYLCASSIDAVVNTEAFFGQGTRLTVV.

The chain employs TRBV15 and TRBJ2-3; D unclear. The V end was cut by 5 bases, the J end by 6 bases, with 9 bases between. CDR3 length: 12 residues. Germline CDR1 LNHNV, CDR2 YYDKDF (reference sequence). As DNA, the CDR3 is TGTGCCACCAGCGAACAAGGGGATACGCAGTATTTT. Amino acid sequence: CATSEQGDTQYF. The whole variable domain, filled in from reference TRBV15 and TRBJ2-3, reads DAMVIQNPRYQVTQFGKPVTLSCSQTLNHNVMYWYQQKSSQAPKLLFHYYDKDFNNEADTPDNFQSRRPNTSFCFLDIRSPGLGDTAMYLCATSEQGDTQYFGPGTRLTVL.

The genes are TRBV5-6 and TRBJ2-7; TRBD2 aligns across 9 bases. Trimming at V came to 0 bases and at J to 0 bases, leaving 10 bases not matched to a gene. The CDR3 has 18 residues. CDR1 SGHDT and CDR2 YYEEEE come from the germline V gene. DNA for the CDR3: TGTGCCAGCAGCTTGGGCGTTAGCGGGGGCGGTTTCTCCTACGAGCAGTACTTC. This sequence encodes CASSLGVSGGGFSYEQYF.

This clone was found a few times. The chain couples TRBV28 to TRBJ1-1; the D gene is possibly TRBD1 (6 bases). The V gene lost 6 bases and the J gene lost 11 bases, with 16 bases spanning the gap. This CDR3 is 12 amino acids long. CDR1 MDHEN and CDR2 SYDVKM come from the germline V gene. This CDR3 reads CASSILTGRAFF. The CDR3 nucleotides read TGTGCCAGCAGCATTCTGACAGGTCGGGCTTTCTTT.

The chain recombines TRBV7-2 with TRBJ2-3; TRBD2 matches at 7 bases. CDR3 size: 14 residues. J was trimmed by 6 bases and V by 0 bases; bases with no gene match: 3. Germline CDR1 is SGHTA and CDR2 is FQGNSA. The CDR3 DNA reads as TGTGCCAGCAGCTTAGCTGCCGGGGGGGATACGCAGTATTTT. It encodes CASSLAAGGDTQYF.

Comments on this clone: Other DNA sequences in this specimen translate into the identical CDR3. The genes are TRBV7-2 and TRBJ2-3; 9 nucleotides agree with TRBD2. The CDR3 runs to 16 residues. In germline, CDR1 is SGHTA, CDR2 FQGNSA. Losses at the gene ends were 4 bases for V and 4 bases for J; bases not matched to a gene: 9. The CDR3 here is CASSWGRSGGSDTQYF. The CDR3 nucleotides are TGTGCCAGCAGCTGGGGGCGGAGCGGGGGGTCAGATACGCAGTATTTT.

This chain connects TRBV10-1 to TRBJ1-1, with no clear D. The CDR3 has 12 amino acids. Trimming took 8 bases from V and 8 from J, leaving 15 bases between them. In germline, CDR1 is WNHNN, CDR2 SYGVQD (reference sequence). The CDR3 DNA reads TGCGCCAGCCCTGGACCTGGTGCAGAAGCTTTCTTT. Its translation: CASPGPGAEAFF.

The rearrangement uses TRBV4-2 and TRBJ1-4, with a weak D call TRBD1 (5 bases). In germline, CDR1 is LGHNA, CDR2 YNFKEQ. CDR3 length: 16 residues. V dropped 0 bases and J dropped 3 bases, with 11 bases sitting between them. The CDR3 reads CASSQDLRQPNEKLFF. The CDR3 DNA reads TGTGCCAGCAGCCAAGATTTGAGACAGCCTAATGAAAAACTGTTTTTT.